Sequencing of this TCR beta chain was carried out in a study of OX40 agonist ivuxolimab in advanced cancers. Prior autoimmune disease or systemic immunosuppression barred patients. The CDR3 runs 15 residues. Trimming stripped 6 bases from V and 6 bases from J, with 18 bases between. Germline CDR1 reads ENHRY; CDR2 reads SYGVKD. The method was immunoSEQ multiplex PCR; TCRdb's version includes in-frame clones alone and lacks a portion of them. The data show about 86,000 clones, 90% to 95% seen once. This chain links TRBV10-3 with TRBJ2-1, with a possible D match to TRBD1 (7 bases). The sample in question was CD4+ or CD8+ T cells sorted from blood, obtained in a trial of the OX40 agonist ivuxolimab. The sequence was obtained from an adult with an advanced solid tumor such as melanoma, head and neck, liver or kidney cancer. CDR3 region: CAIREGAEGRNEQFF. The DNA for the CDR3 is TGTGCCATCAGAGAGGGGGCGGAGGGCCGCAATGAGCAGTTCTTC.